Presented here are 30 T cell receptor beta chains from one specimen sequenced in a study of shared clonotypes between healthy human individuals. Using immunoSEQ multiplex PCR, the repertoire was profiled, and TCRdb retains in-frame clones only, with some absent. The sample contains about 990,000 clones, 75% to 85% of which appear only once. Sequenced material: memory CD4+ T cells from PBMCs. The subset was: CD45RA-negative fraction. These receptors originate from a man in his late teens or twenties in good health. Some clones in this sample may be carry-over from other donors' samples.

V and J are TRBV5-1 and TRBJ2-1, with 9 positions matching TRBD2. The CDR3 contains 15 residues. The germline V gene has CDR1 SGHRS and CDR2 YFSETQ. After removal of 1 base from V and 3 bases from J, the junction contained 2 bases not matched to a gene. The CDR3 protein is CASSLSAGGYNEQFF. The CDR3 coding sequence is TGCGCCAGCAGCTTGTCAGCGGGAGGCTACAATGAGCAGTTCTTC.

This clone was counted once. The sample contains more than one DNA sequence encoding this CDR3. This chain links TRBV7-3 with TRBJ2-5; D is uncertain. With 0 bases removed from V and 1 base from J, the gap between germline ends came to 3 bases. Germline loops: CDR1 SGHTA, CDR2 FQGTGA. This CDR3 spans 13 amino acids. In nucleotides, the CDR3 is TGTGCCAGCAGCTTAACTCCCCAAGAGACCCAGTACTTC. Encoded protein: CASSLTPQETQYF. The full variable domain, its missing parts supplied by reference TRBV7-3 and TRBJ2-5, is GAGVSQTPSNKVTEKGKYVELRCDPISGHTALYWYRQSLGQGPEFLIYFQGTGAADDSGLPNDRFFAVRPEGSVSTLKIQRTERGDSAVYLCASSLTPQETQYFGPGTRLLVL.

The chain links TRBV10-3 to TRBJ2-6; a weak D match, TRBD1 (6 bases). Germline CDR1 and CDR2: ENHRY and SYGVKD. This CDR3 is built from 16 residues. The V end was cut by 7 bases, the J end by 2 bases, with 15 bases between. The CDR3 sequence: CAITESRGPGANVLTF. The CDR3 DNA is TGTGCCATCACCGAGAGCAGGGGCCCTGGGGCCAACGTCCTGACTTTC.

V is TRBV28 and J is TRBJ1-2, with D perhaps matching TRBD1 (6 bases). V dropped 5 bases and J dropped 2 bases, with 18 bases sitting between them. The CDR3 runs 16 residues. The germline CDR1 and CDR2 sequences are MDHEN and SYDVKM. CDR3 region: CASSPIGGPSNYGYTF. DNA of the CDR3: TGTGCCAGCAGTCCGATCGGGGGCCCCTCGAACTATGGCTACACCTTC.

The chain recombines TRBV9 with TRBJ2-6, with TRBD2 as a possible D gene (5 bases). Trimming took 2 bases from V and 4 from J, leaving 22 bases between them. This CDR3 comprises 19 residues. Germline V gene data show CDR1 as SGDLS and CDR2 as YYNGEE. CDR3 residues: CASSVGVGRWVEGANVLTF. The CDR3, as DNA: TGTGCCAGCAGCGTCGGGGTAGGGCGGTGGGTTGAAGGGGCCAACGTCCTGACTTTC.

This sequence joins TRBV4-2 and TRBJ2-5; maybe TRBD1 (6 bases). Trimming took off 1 base at V and 1 base at J, with 7 bases between the two ends. Germline V gives CDR1 LGHNA, CDR2 YNFKEQ. The length of the CDR3 is 14 residues. CDR3 DNA sequence: TGTGCCAGCAGCCAAGCAGGGGTCCAAGAGACCCAGTACTTC. This gives the protein CASSQAGVQETQYF.

This chain joins TRBV7-3 and TRBJ2-2; D ambiguous. This CDR3 contains 13 residues. The germline V gene encodes CDR1 SGHTA and CDR2 FQGTGA. The V end was cut by 6 bases, the J end by 2 bases, with 7 bases between. Written as DNA, the CDR3 is TGTGCCAGCAGTTCCGCCAACACCGGGGAGCTGTTTTTT. Encoded protein: CASSSANTGELFF.

The sample holds many counts of this clone. The chain recombines TRBV28 with TRBJ2-7, with D unclear. This CDR3 contains 13 residues. Germline V gene data show CDR1 as MDHEN and CDR2 as SYDVKM. Trimming took 7 bases from V and 0 from J, leaving 10 bases between them. The CDR3 DNA reads as TGTGCCAGCATCAAACAGAGCTCCTACGAGCAGTACTTC. Its translation: CASIKQSSYEQYF.

In this sample, this clone turned up many times. The rearrangement links TRBV7-9 to TRBJ2-6, with D possibly called TRBD1 or TRBD2 (5 bases each). Between the trimmed V and J ends, which lost 5 bases and 0 bases, there was a span of 11 bases. Germline V gives CDR1 SEHNR, CDR2 FQNEAQ (reference sequence). The CDR3 is made up of 16 amino acids. The CDR3 bases are TGTGCCAGCAGCCCGGTCGGGGCCTCTGGGGCCAACGTCCTGACTTTC. Translated: CASSPVGASGANVLTF.

V gene TRBV2 combines with J gene TRBJ2-7; 7 nucleotides match TRBD1. J was trimmed by 6 bases and V by 6 bases; bases with no gene match: 14. This CDR3 has 15 amino acids. Germline values: CDR1 SNHLY, CDR2 FYNNEI. CDR3 nucleotides: TGTGCCAGCAGGACCAACGACAGGGTGGGTTCCGAGCAGTACTTC. Translation gives CASRTNDRVGSEQYF.

This CDR3 is CASSSEGTHGYTF. As DNA, the CDR3 is TGCGCCAGCAGCTCCGAGGGGACGCATGGCTACACCTTC. This rearrangement joins TRBV5-1 to TRBJ1-2; TRBD1 might be the D (5 bases). The V gene lost 3 bases and the J gene lost 6 bases, with 12 bases spanning the gap. The CDR3 covers 13 residues. Germline CDR1 reads SGHRS; CDR2 reads YFSETQ.

Turning to this clone: The same CDR3 can be traced to other DNA sequences in this sample. The chain has TRBV7-9 and TRBJ2-5; 7 bases fit TRBD1. There are 12 residues in the CDR3. The V segment lost 5 bases and the J segment 5 bases; nucleotides outside the gene matches: 2. Germline V gives CDR1 SEHNR, CDR2 FQNEAQ (reference sequence). CDR3 bases: TGTGCCAGCAGCCCACAGGGGGAGACCCAGTACTTC. The encoded protein is CASSPQGETQYF.

The chain is built from TRBV5-8 and TRBJ1-4; no definite D call. CDR3 size: 16 residues. In germline, CDR1 is SGHTS, CDR2 YDEGEE. The ends were cut back, 0 bases at V and 1 base at J, with 10 bases in the middle. CDR3 bases: TGTGCCAGCAGCTTGGCCGGGGATGGAACTAATGAAAAACTGTTTTTT. Residues: CASSLAGDGTNEKLFF. Drawing the rest from reference TRBV5-8 and TRBJ1-4, the complete variable domain is EAGVTQSPTHLIKTRGQQATLRCSPISGHTSVYWYQQALGLGLQFLLWYDEGEERNRGNFPPRFSGRQFPNYSSELNVNALELEDSALYLCASSLAGDGTNEKLFFGSGTQLSVL.

This clone was counted between two and nine times. This chain connects TRBV5-6 to TRBJ1-5, with D possibly being TRBD1 (5 bases). Looked up from germline, CDR1 is SGHDT and CDR2 is YYEEEE. V was cut by 2 bases and J by 5 bases, with 8 bases left in between. The CDR3 sequence is 13 residues long. In nucleotides, the CDR3 is TGTGCCAGCAGCTTTGGCAGGGATCAGCCCCAGCATTTT. Translating it yields CASSFGRDQPQHF.

This clone was picked up a small number of times. The rearrangement uses TRBV29-1 and TRBJ1-3; D remains unclear. This CDR3 region has 12 residues. Germline V gene sequence: CDR1 SQVTM, CDR2 ANQGSEA. Trimming cost V 7 bases and J 1 base, with 8 bases left between them. The CDR3 sequence is CSARTSGNTIYF. The CDR3 DNA reads as TGCAGCGCAAGAACTTCTGGAAACACCATATATTTT.

The rearrangement joins TRBV5-1 to TRBJ1-2; 7 bases fit TRBD1. J gave up 7 bases and V 5 bases, and 14 bases lay outside the gene matches. This CDR3 has 15 residues. Germline values: CDR1 SGHRS, CDR2 YFSETQ. The CDR3 nucleotides read TGCGCCAGCAGACCGGGAGGGGGCGGTGATGGTGGCTACACCTTC. Residues: CASRPGGGGDGGYTF.

V is TRBV28 and J is TRBJ2-6, with a possible D match to TRBD1 (5 bases). The CDR3 extends over 15 amino acids. Germline loops: CDR1 MDHEN, CDR2 SYDVKM. V lost 6 bases and J 0 bases, leaving 9 bases between the germline ends. CDR3 residues: CASSRQNSGANVLTF. The CDR3 coding sequence is TGTGCCAGCAGCAGACAGAACTCTGGGGCCAACGTCCTGACTTTC.

Comments on this clone: The conserved phenylalanine or tryptophan normally closing the CDR3 is absent here, so this likely arose from a read error. No DNA is shown, since the ends of the CDR3 on it are uncertain; the CDR3 is the one TCRdb lists. This chain joins TRBV12-2 and TRBJ1-5; the D call TRBD1 from the table was never checked on the DNA. TRBV12-2 has pseudogene status. The CDR3 extends over 19 residues, inclusive of both ends. The CDR3 reads CASRLNLSGTGRANQPQHL.

This clone was observed a single time. The J gene is TRBJ1-4, the V gene TRBV7-9; D is unresolved. In germline, CDR1 is SEHNR, CDR2 FQNEAQ (reference sequence). This CDR3 comprises 12 residues. Between the trimmed V and J ends, which lost 5 bases and 8 bases, there was a span of 9 bases. The CDR3 region has the DNA TGTGCCAGCAGCGCGAACGGAGAAAAACTGTTTTTT. Protein product: CASSANGEKLFF.

This clone appeared a single time. The chain is built from TRBV11-1 and TRBJ1-4, with no clear D. The length of the CDR3 is 14 residues. CDR1 and CDR2 (germline): SGHAT, FQDESV (reference sequence). The ends were cut back, 5 bases at V and 6 bases at J, with 13 bases in the middle. The CDR3 region has the DNA TGTGCCAGCAGCCCGCCGGGTCGATATGAAAAACTGTTTTTT. Translating gives CASSPPGRYEKLFF.

The table lists this clone with a count of one. The chain couples TRBV7-9 to TRBJ1-6, with TRBD1 matching 7 bases. The germline CDR1 and CDR2 sequences are SEHNR and FQNEAQ (reference sequence). J lost 10 bases, V lost 6 bases, and 3 bases had no gene match. The CDR3 has 12 amino acids. CDR3 sequence (DNA): TGTGCCAGCAGGAGGGGGCAGTCACCCCTCCACTTT. It translates to CASRRGQSPLHF.

CDR3 in DNA: TGCAGCGTTGACGGGGCTTCCAATGAGCAGTTCTTC. Translated, it gives CSVDGASNEQFF. The J gene is TRBJ2-1, the V gene TRBV29-1; D is tentatively TRBD1 or TRBD2 (5 bases each). Germline assignment: CDR1 SQVTM and CDR2 ANQGSEA. This CDR3 has 12 residues. V lost 3 bases to trimming and J lost 6 bases, with 9 bases between them.

V is TRBV25-1 and J is TRBJ1-1; D may be TRBD1 (5 bases). This CDR3 contains 13 residues. V was pared by 6 bases and J by 4 bases, with 12 bases between. Germline loops: CDR1 MGHDK, CDR2 SYGVNS. The CDR3 sequence: CASSRAPGTEAFF. As DNA, the CDR3 is TGTGCCAGCAGCAGGGCCCCGGGCACTGAAGCTTTCTTT.

To note about this clone: The sample carries other DNA sequences with the same CDR3. The CDR3 DNA follows: TGTGCCAGCAGTGATAGCGGGAGGGCCTACAATGAGCAGTTCTTC. As protein: CASSDSGRAYNEQFF. The rearrangement uses TRBV2 and TRBJ2-1, with 11 bases matching TRBD2. Germline V gene lookup returns CDR1 SNHLY and CDR2 FYNNEI. CDR3 length equals 15 residues. V lost 3 bases to trimming and J lost 2 bases; unmatched junction nucleotides: 0.

V is TRBV4-1 and J is TRBJ2-7; D is uncertain. This CDR3 comprises 13 residues. The germline V gene has CDR1 MGHRA and CDR2 YSYEKL. Between the trimmed V and J ends, which lost 0 bases and 12 bases, there was a span of 15 bases. Here the CDR3 DNA reads TGCGCCAGCAGCCAAGAGGTAGAGGAATCCCCGTACTTC. Translated, it gives CASSQEVEESPYF.

The chain links TRBV20-1 to TRBJ2-1; D perhaps matches TRBD2 (5 bases). The CDR3 runs 11 residues. Germline V CDR1 and CDR2: DFQATT, SNEGSKA (reference sequence). Trimming cost V 3 bases and J 8 bases, with 8 bases left between them. CDR3 nucleotide sequence: TGCAGTGCTAGCGGGAACTATGAGCAGTTCTTC. Translated, it gives CSASGNYEQFF.

This clone was counted once. CDR3 DNA: TGCACCAGCAGCCATGCGTTGGGTCGGGGCCCCTACAATGAGCAGTTCTTC. Translating gives CTSSHALGRGPYNEQFF. The rearrangement joins TRBV1 to TRBJ2-1. TRBV1 is a listed pseudogene. The CDR3 runs 17 residues.

The rearrangement uses TRBV7-9 and TRBJ2-7; D perhaps matches TRBD2 (5 bases). The V end was cut by 2 bases, the J end by 0 bases, with 8 bases between. Germline lookup yields CDR1 SEHNR and CDR2 FQNEAQ (reference sequence). The CDR3 contains 14 residues. The CDR3 here is CASSLIGDSYEQYF. Written as DNA, the CDR3 is TGTGCCAGCAGCTTAATCGGGGACTCCTACGAGCAGTACTTC.

This clone showed up just a few times. Given a far larger clone just one base away, this is likely a sequencing read error. The sample contains more than one DNA sequence encoding this CDR3. CDR3 sequence (DNA): TGTGCCTGGAGTGTGTTCCTCCCGGGTATGGAGACGCAGTATTTT. It translates to CAWSVFLPGMETQYF. V gene TRBV30 combines with J gene TRBJ2-3; D remains ambiguous. Looked up from germline, CDR1 is GTSNPN and CDR2 is SVGIG (reference sequence). CDR3 length: 15 amino acids. The germline V and J ends were trimmed by 0 bases and 9 bases, with 19 bases remaining between them.

For this clone: A read error likely explains this, since a far larger clone differs by one base. Other DNA sequences in this sample translate to the same CDR3. J is TRBJ1-5 and V is TRBV7-9, with no clear D. Germline lookup yields CDR1 SEHNR and CDR2 FQNEAQ (reference sequence). The CDR3 runs 13 residues. The CDR3 loop reads CASSFSKDQPQHF. CDR3 DNA sequence: TGTGCCAGCAGCTTCTCCAAGGATCAGCCTCAGCATTTT.